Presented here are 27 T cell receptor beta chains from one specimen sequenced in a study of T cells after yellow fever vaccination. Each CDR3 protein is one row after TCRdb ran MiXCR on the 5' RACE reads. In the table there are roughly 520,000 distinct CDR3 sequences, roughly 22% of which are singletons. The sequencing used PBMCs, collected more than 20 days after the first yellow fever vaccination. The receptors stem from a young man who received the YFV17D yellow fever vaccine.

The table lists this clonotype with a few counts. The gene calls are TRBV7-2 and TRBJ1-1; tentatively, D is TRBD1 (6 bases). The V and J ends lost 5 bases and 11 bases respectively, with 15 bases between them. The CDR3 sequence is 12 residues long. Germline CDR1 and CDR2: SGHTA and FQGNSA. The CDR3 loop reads CASSPYTGMAFF. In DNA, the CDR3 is TGTGCCAGCAGCCCATACACAGGGATGGCTTTCTTT.

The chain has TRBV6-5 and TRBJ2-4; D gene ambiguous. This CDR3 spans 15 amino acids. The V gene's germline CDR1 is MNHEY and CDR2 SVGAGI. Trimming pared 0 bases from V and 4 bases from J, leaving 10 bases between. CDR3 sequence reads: CASSYSLALKNIQYF. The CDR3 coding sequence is TGTGCCAGCAGTTACTCTTTGGCTTTAAAAAACATTCAGTACTTC.

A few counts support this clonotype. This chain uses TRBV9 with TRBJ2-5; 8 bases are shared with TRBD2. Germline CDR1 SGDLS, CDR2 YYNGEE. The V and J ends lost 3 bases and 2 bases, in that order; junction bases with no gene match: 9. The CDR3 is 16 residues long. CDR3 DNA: TGTGCCAGCAGCGACAGAGGAGCGGGAGTTCAAGAGACCCAGTACTTC. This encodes CASSDRGAGVQETQYF.

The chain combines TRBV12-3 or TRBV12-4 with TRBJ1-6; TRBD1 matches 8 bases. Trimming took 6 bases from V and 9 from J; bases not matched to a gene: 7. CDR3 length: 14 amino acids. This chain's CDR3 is CASSNDRGGSPLHF. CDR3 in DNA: TGTGCCAGCAGCAACGACAGGGGTGGTTCACCCCTCCACTTT.

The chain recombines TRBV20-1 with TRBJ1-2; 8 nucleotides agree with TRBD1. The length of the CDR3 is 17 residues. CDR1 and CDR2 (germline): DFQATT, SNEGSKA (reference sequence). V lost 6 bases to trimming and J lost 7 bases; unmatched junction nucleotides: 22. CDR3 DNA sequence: TGCAGTGCCGGGACTAGGACAGGGACATCTGATCGGGTTGGCTACACCTTC. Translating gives CSAGTRTGTSDRVGYTF.

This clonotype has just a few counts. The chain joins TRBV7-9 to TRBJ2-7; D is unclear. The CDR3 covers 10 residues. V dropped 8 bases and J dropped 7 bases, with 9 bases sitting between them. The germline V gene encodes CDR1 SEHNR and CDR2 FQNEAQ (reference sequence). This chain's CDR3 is CASGLGEQYF. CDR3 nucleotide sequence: TGTGCCAGCGGCCTTGGTGAGCAGTACTTC.

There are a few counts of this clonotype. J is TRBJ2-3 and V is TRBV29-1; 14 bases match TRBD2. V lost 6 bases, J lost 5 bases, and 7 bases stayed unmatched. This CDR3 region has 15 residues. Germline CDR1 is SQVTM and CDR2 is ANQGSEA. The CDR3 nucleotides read TGCAGCGTCCCTGGGACTAGCGGGGGAATAGATACGCAGTATTTT. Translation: CSVPGTSGGIDTQYF.

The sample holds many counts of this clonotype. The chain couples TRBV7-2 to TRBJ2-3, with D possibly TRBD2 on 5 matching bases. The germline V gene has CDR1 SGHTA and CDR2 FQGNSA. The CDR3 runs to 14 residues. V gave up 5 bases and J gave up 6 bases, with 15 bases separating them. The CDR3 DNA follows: TGTGCCAGCAGCCCCCGGGCGGGCGGGGATACGCAGTATTTT. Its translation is CASSPRAGGDTQYF.

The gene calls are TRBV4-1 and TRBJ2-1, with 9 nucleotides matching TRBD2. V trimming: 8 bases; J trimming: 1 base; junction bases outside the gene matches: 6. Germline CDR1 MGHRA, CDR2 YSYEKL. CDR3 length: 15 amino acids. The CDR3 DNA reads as TGCGCCAGCCGGGCGGGGGGGCAGTCCTACAATGAGCAGTTCTTC. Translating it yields CASRAGGQSYNEQFF.

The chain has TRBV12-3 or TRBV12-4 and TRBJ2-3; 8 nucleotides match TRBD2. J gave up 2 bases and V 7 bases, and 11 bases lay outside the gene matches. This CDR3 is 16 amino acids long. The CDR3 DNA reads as TGTGCCAGCAACCCGACGGCGGGAGGACACACAGATACGCAGTATTTT. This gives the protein CASNPTAGGHTDTQYF.

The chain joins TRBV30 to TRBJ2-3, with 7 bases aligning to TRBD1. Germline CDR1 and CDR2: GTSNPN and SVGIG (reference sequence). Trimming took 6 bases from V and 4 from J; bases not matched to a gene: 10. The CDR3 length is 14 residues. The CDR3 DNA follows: TGTGCCTGCAGAGAAGACAGGGTCCCAGATACGCAGTATTTT. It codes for CACREDRVPDTQYF.

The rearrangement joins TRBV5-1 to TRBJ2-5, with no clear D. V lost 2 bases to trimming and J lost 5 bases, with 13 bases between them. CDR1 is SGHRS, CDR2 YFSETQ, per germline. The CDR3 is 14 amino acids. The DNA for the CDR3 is TGCGCCAGCAGCTTAAAAACAGCTGAGGAGACCCAGTACTTC. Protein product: CASSLKTAEETQYF.

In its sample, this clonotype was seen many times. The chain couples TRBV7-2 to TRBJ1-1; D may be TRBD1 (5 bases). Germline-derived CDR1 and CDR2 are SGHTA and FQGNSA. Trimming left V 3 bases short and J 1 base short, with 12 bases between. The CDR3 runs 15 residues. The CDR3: CASSFAIDRNTEAFF. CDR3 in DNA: TGTGCCAGCAGCTTTGCTATCGACAGGAACACTGAAGCTTTCTTT. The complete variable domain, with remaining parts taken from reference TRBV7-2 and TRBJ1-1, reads GAGVSQSPSNKVTEKGKDVELRCDPISGHTALYWYRQSLGQGLEFLIYFQGNSAPDKSGLPSDRFSAERTGGSVSTLTIQRTQQEDSAVYLCASSFAIDRNTEAFFGQGTRLTVV.

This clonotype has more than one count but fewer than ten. In DNA form, the CDR3 reads TGTGCCAGCAGCTCAACAGAGTTGAACACTGAAGCTTTCTTT. Translated: CASSSTELNTEAFF. The rearrangement joins TRBV5-5 to TRBJ1-1; D gene unclear. Trimming cost V 3 bases and J 0 bases, with 9 bases left between them. In germline, CDR1 is SGHKS, CDR2 YYEKEE (reference sequence). CDR3 length equals 14 residues. The full variable domain, completed using reference TRBV5-5 and TRBJ1-1, is DAGVTQSPTHLIKTRGQQVTLRCSPISGHKSVSWYQQVLGQGPQFIFQYYEKEERGRGNFPDRFSARQFPNYSSELNVNALLLGDSALYLCASSSTELNTEAFFGQGTRLTVV.

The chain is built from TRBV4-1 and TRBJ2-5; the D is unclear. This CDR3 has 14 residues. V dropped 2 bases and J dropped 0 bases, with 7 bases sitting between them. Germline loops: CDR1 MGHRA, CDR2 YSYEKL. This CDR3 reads CASSQRANQETQYF. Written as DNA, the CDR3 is TGCGCCAGCAGCCAAAGGGCGAACCAAGAGACCCAGTACTTC.

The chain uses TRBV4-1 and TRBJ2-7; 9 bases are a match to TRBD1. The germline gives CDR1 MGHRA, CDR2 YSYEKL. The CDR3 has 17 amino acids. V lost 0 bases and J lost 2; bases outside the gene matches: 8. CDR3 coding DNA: TGCGCCAGCAGCCAAGATTTAGGGACAGGGATGACCTACGAGCAGTACGTC. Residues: CASSQDLGTGMTYEQYV.

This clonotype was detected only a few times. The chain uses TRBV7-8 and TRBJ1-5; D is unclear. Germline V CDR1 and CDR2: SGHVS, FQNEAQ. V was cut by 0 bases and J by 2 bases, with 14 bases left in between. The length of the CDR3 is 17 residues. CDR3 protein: CASSLASTWGGNQPQHF. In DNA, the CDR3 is TGTGCCAGCAGCTTAGCGTCGACTTGGGGTGGCAATCAGCCCCAGCATTTT.

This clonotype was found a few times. CDR3 in amino acids: CSARDLPGQGISGELFF. The DNA for the CDR3 is TGCAGTGCTAGAGACCTCCCGGGACAGGGGATTTCCGGGGAGCTGTTTTTT. V usage is TRBV20-1 and J usage is TRBJ2-2, with TRBD1 matching over 10 bases. V lost 0 bases, J lost 6 bases, and 10 bases stayed unmatched. In germline, CDR1 is DFQATT, CDR2 SNEGSKA (reference sequence). The CDR3 runs to 17 residues.

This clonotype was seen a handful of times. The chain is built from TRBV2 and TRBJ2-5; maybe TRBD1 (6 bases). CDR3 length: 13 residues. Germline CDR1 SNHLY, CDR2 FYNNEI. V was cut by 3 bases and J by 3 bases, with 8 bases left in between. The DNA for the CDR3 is TGTGCCAGCAGTGAGGACAGCAAAGAGACCCAGTACTTC. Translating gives CASSEDSKETQYF.

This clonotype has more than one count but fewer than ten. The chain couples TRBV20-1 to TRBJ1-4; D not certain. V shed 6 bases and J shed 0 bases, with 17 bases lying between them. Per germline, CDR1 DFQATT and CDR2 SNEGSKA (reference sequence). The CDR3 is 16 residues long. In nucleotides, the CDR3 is TGCAGTGCCGGGCCGCTCCCGGGCGCAACTAATGAAAAACTGTTTTTT. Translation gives CSAGPLPGATNEKLFF.

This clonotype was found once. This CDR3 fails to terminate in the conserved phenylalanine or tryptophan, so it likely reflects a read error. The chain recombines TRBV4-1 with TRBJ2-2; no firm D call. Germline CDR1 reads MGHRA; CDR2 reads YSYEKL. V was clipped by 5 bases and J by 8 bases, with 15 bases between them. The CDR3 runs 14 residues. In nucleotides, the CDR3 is TGCGCCAGCAGCTCTGGGCTGCCCGGTGGGGAGCTGTTTTGT. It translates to CASSSGLPGGELFC.

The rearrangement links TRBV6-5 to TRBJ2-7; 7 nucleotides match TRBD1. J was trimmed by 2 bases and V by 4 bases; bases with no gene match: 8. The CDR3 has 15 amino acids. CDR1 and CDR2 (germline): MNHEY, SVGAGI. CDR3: CASSSVPGQTYEQYF. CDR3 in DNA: TGTGCCAGCAGTTCAGTCCCGGGACAGACCTACGAGCAGTACTTC.

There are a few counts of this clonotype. CDR3 residues: CASSLPSSPLHF. The CDR3 bases are TGCGCCAGCAGCCTACCCAGTTCACCCCTCCACTTT. The rearrangement uses TRBV5-1 and TRBJ1-6; D ambiguous. This CDR3 is built from 12 residues. CDR1 and CDR2 (germline): SGHRS, YFSETQ. V shed 4 bases and J shed 9 bases, with 8 bases lying between them.

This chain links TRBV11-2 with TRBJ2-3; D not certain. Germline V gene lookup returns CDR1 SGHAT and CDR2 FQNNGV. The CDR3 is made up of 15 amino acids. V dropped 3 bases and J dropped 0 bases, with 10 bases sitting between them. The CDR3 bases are TGTGCCAGCAGCTTGCTTCGGAGCAGCACAGATACGCAGTATTTT. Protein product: CASSLLRSSTDTQYF.

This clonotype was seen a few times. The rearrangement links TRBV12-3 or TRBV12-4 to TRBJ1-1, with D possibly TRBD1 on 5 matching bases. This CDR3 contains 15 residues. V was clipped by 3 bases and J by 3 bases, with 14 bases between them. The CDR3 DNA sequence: TGTGCCAGCAGTTTCCGGGACGGTCCGTACACTGAAGCTTTCTTT. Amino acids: CASSFRDGPYTEAFF.

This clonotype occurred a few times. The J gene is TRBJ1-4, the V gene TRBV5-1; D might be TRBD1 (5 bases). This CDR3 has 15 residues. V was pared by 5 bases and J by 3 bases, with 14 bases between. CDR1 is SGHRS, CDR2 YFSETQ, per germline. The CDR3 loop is CASSPGSGSNEKLFF. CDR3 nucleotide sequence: TGCGCCAGCAGTCCAGGGAGCGGATCTAATGAAAAACTGTTTTTT.

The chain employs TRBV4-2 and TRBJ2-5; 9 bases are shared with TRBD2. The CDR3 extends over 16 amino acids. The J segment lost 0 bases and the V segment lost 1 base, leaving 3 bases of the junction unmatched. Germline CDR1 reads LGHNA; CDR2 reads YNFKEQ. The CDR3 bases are TGTGCCAGCAGCCAAGGCCTAGCGGGGAACCAAGAGACCCAGTACTTC. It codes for CASSQGLAGNQETQYF.